This T cell receptor beta chain was documented in a study of beta chain features in type 1 diabetes. Whole-study results and caveats: Any HLA type influence on TCRB rearrangement was left unresolved here. Among all four CD4+ subsets, Type 1 diabetes patients had TCRB CDR3s that were moderately but significantly shorter. Sequencing used cDNA, and cells with high TCR expression could therefore be over-represented.

In germline, CDR1 is SGHNT, CDR2 YYREEE (reference sequence). V lost 1 base, J lost 3 bases, and 13 bases lay in between. The CDR3 extends over 16 amino acids. On this clone itself: Its antigen is still unknown.

As every portion of the isolated RNA was reverse transcribed, the sequencing read expressed TCRB transcripts. The read count averaged about 3.6 million across naive, central memory and regulatory T cell samples. Only in-frame clones appear in the TCRdb table, and some are missing; sequencing was by immunoSEQ multiplex PCR. The repertoire holds about 230,000 clones, more than 9% seen once, with 0.03% to 0.04% in the top ten. The sequenced material came from naive CD4+ T cells from blood. The receptor was derived from a woman aged 18-29 years in good health. The chain is built from TRBV5-4 and TRBJ1-4; D unresolved. In nucleotides, the CDR3 is TGTGCCAGCAGCTTGTACGCCAGCGCTCCTAATGAAAAACTGTTTTTT. Translation: CASSLYASAPNEKLFF.